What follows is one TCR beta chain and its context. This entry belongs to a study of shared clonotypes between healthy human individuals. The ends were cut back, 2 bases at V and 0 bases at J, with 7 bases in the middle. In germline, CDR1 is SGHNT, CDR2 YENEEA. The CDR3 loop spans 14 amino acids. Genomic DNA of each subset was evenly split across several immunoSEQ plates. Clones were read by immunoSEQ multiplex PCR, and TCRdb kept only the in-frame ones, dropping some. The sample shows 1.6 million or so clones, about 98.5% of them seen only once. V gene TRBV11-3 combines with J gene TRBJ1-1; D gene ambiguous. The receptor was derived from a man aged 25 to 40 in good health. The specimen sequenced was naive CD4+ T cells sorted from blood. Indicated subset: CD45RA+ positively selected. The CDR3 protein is CASSLSPVNTEAFF. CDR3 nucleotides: TGTGCCAGCAGCTTATCCCCCGTGAACACTGAAGCTTTCTTT.